The 21 T cell receptor beta chains presented below share a single source sample, sequenced in a study of blood T cell repertoires in COVID-19. Profiled with immunoSEQ multiplex PCR; TCRdb holds only in-frame clones, not every one. The sample lists some 150,000 clones; roughly 80% were seen once. Material: peripheral blood. These receptors were obtained from a human donor in a cohort sampled during active COVID-19.

V is TRBV3-1 (or the pseudogene TRBV3-2) and J is TRBJ2-7; TRBD1 agrees at 8 bases. J lost 4 bases, V lost 2 bases, and 25 bases had no gene match. Germline V gene sequence: CDR1 LGHDT, CDR2 YNNKEL (reference sequence). The CDR3 length is 21 residues. CDR3: CASSQPLSGERQGARVYEQYF. The CDR3 nucleotides are TGTGCCAGCAGCCAACCGCTCTCAGGGGAACGGCAGGGGGCTAGGGTATACGAGCAGTACTTC.

The V and J genes are TRBV4-3 and TRBJ2-7, with 8 bases fitting TRBD1. This CDR3 is 17 amino acids long. CDR1 and CDR2 from the germline V gene are LGHNA and YSLEER. Trimming at V came to 3 bases and at J to 7 bases, leaving 17 bases not matched to a gene. This CDR3 reads CASSQGTSGQAALEQYF. CDR3 DNA: TGCGCCAGCAGCCAGGGGACCTCGGGACAGGCTGCGTTGGAGCAGTACTTC.

This chain joins TRBV11-3 and TRBJ2-1; 9 nucleotides line up with TRBD1. CDR1 is SGHNT, CDR2 YENEEA, per germline. V lost 4 bases and J lost 8; bases outside the gene matches: 6. The CDR3 has 14 residues. This chain's CDR3 is CASSYEDRGYEQFF. CDR3 bases: TGTGCCAGCAGCTACGAAGACAGGGGGTATGAGCAGTTCTTC.

The rearrangement uses TRBV6-2 or TRBV6-3 and TRBJ2-2, with 12 bases fitting TRBD1. Per the germline V gene, CDR1 is MNHEY and CDR2 is SVGEGT. CDR3 size: 17 residues. V lost 0 bases and J lost 7; bases outside the gene matches: 6. The CDR3 DNA reads as TGTGCCAGCAGTTACTCCGGGGACAGGGGGCGTAGCGGGGAGCTGTTTTTT. It encodes CASSYSGDRGRSGELFF.

J is TRBJ2-2 and V is TRBV5-1; D gene unclear. The ends were cut back, 4 bases at V and 0 bases at J, with 13 bases in the middle. There are 16 residues in the CDR3. The germline V gene encodes CDR1 SGHRS and CDR2 YFSETQ. The CDR3 DNA reads as TGCGCCAGCAGCGGCGTAACTACCGCGAACACCGGGGAGCTGTTTTTT. Residues: CASSGVTTANTGELFF.

This clone has just one count. V usage is TRBV2 and J usage is TRBJ2-7; 11 nucleotides agree with TRBD2. The CDR3 spans 15 residues. V lost 6 bases to trimming and J lost 2 bases; unmatched junction nucleotides: 6. Germline V lookup: CDR1 SNHLY, CDR2 FYNNEI. The CDR3 region is CASSMSSGGTYEQYF. In DNA, the CDR3 is TGTGCCAGCAGCATGTCTAGCGGGGGGACCTACGAGCAGTACTTC.

The chain recombines TRBV7-3 with TRBJ2-3; a possible D gene is TRBD1 (5 bases). The length of the CDR3 is 15 residues. CDR1 and CDR2 from the germline V gene are SGHTA and FQGTGA. V shed 0 bases and J shed 5 bases, with 12 bases lying between them. Written as DNA, the CDR3 is TGTGCCAGCAGCTTAACAGGGGTTTGGGGAGATACGCAGTATTTT. It is translated as CASSLTGVWGDTQYF. Complete variable domain (other parts from reference TRBV7-3 and TRBJ2-3): GAGVSQTPSNKVTEKGKYVELRCDPISGHTALYWYRQSLGQGPEFLIYFQGTGAADDSGLPNDRFFAVRPEGSVSTLKIQRTERGDSAVYLCASSLTGVWGDTQYFGPGTRLTVL.

The gene calls are TRBV29-1 and TRBJ1-1; D is ambiguous. There are 12 residues in the CDR3. From germline, CDR1 is SQVTM and CDR2 ANQGSEA. V dropped 3 bases and J dropped 8 bases, with 13 bases sitting between them. CDR3 bases: TGCAGCGTTGACAATAGTCATACCGAAGCTTTCTTT. This gives the protein CSVDNSHTEAFF.

The chain uses TRBV7-2 and TRBJ1-1; TRBD1 aligns across 7 bases. CDR3 length equals 17 residues. Germline CDR1 and CDR2: SGHTA and FQGNSA. V was pared by 3 bases and J by 1 base, with 11 bases of the junction left unmatched. CDR3 residues: CASSFSFSGTENTEAFF. The CDR3 bases are TGTGCCAGCAGCTTTAGTTTTTCGGGGACAGAGAACACTGAAGCTTTCTTT.

Here the CDR3 reads CASSPGQGGNVLTF. The CDR3 DNA follows: TGTGCCAGTAGTCCTGGACAGGGTGGCAACGTCCTGACTTTC. The chain has TRBV19 and TRBJ2-6; 8 bases agree with TRBD1. J was trimmed by 9 bases and V by 5 bases; bases with no gene match: 6. CDR1 and CDR2 (germline): LNHDA, SQIVND (reference sequence). The CDR3 spans 14 residues.

The rearrangement links TRBV7-2 to TRBJ1-5; possibly TRBD1 for D (5 bases). The length of the CDR3 is 13 residues. The V gene lost 4 bases and the J gene lost 4 bases, with 8 bases spanning the gap. Per the germline V gene, CDR1 is SGHTA and CDR2 is FQGNSA. This chain's CDR3 is CASSSYRNQPQHF. CDR3 coding DNA: TGTGCCAGCAGCTCTTACAGGAATCAGCCCCAGCATTTT.

The chain couples TRBV6-5 to TRBJ1-2; 11 nucleotides match TRBD1. Trimming took 8 bases from V and 4 from J; bases not matched to a gene: 9. CDR1 is MNHEY, CDR2 SVGAGI, per germline. This CDR3 contains 15 residues. CDR3 sequence: CASRTGGGLGYGYTF. CDR3 DNA sequence: TGTGCCAGCCGGACAGGGGGCGGGTTGGGCTATGGCTACACCTTC.

This sequence joins TRBV4-2 and TRBJ1-2; D is unresolved. Trimming removed 2 bases at V and 7 bases at J, with 11 bases between. CDR3 length equals 13 residues. Per the germline V gene, CDR1 is LGHNA and CDR2 is YNFKEQ. The CDR3 coding sequence is TGTGCCAGCAGCCAACGGGATTCCGGTGGCTACACCTTC. Translated: CASSQRDSGGYTF.

This chain connects TRBV5-1 to TRBJ1-4, with 7 bases matching TRBD1. V shed 3 bases and J 7 bases; nucleotides not matched to a gene: 0. This CDR3 comprises 12 residues. CDR1 and CDR2 (germline): SGHRS, YFSETQ. The DNA for the CDR3 is TGCGCCAGCAGCTGGGACAGTGAAAAACTGTTTTTT. Translating gives CASSWDSEKLFF.

This chain connects TRBV25-1 to TRBJ1-1; TRBD1 aligns across 7 bases. Germline V gene data show CDR1 as MGHDK and CDR2 as SYGVNS. The CDR3 runs 15 residues. Unmatched junction bases numbered 7, after V lost 1 base and J lost 5 bases. CDR3 region: CASSEWKGAGTEAFF. The CDR3 DNA follows: TGTGCCAGCAGTGAATGGAAGGGGGCAGGAACTGAAGCTTTCTTT.

In this sample, this clone turned up a few times. This rearrangement joins TRBV2 to TRBJ2-7, with 12 positions matching TRBD1. The CDR3 is 14 residues long. Trimming removed 7 bases from V and 5 bases from J; junction bases left unmatched: 6. CDR1 and CDR2 from the germline V gene are SNHLY and FYNNEI. The CDR3 sequence: CASNPGQGADEQYF. As DNA, the CDR3 is TGTGCCAGCAATCCGGGACAGGGGGCCGACGAGCAGTACTTC.

The V and J genes are TRBV4-1 and TRBJ2-7; D unclear. Germline V gene sequence: CDR1 MGHRA, CDR2 YSYEKL. V was shortened by 0 bases and J by 6 bases, with 3 bases between the two germline ends. The CDR3 totals 11 residues. This chain's CDR3 is CASSQDREQYF. In DNA, the CDR3 is TGCGCCAGCAGCCAAGATCGCGAGCAGTACTTC.

This clone was recorded once. The gene calls are TRBV10-1 and TRBJ1-2; D gene uncertain. CDR1 WNHNN and CDR2 SYGVQD come from the germline V gene (reference sequence). Trimming shortened V by 2 bases and J by 4 bases, and 14 bases separated the two germline ends. The CDR3 runs 15 residues. The chain's CDR3 is CASSELRVVIYGYTF. CDR3 coding DNA: TGCGCCAGCAGTGAGCTCCGAGTAGTGATCTATGGCTACACCTTC.

The rearrangement uses TRBV6-5 and TRBJ2-5; TRBD2 matches 12 bases. The CDR3 runs to 14 residues. Per germline, CDR1 MNHEY and CDR2 SVGAGI. The V gene end was trimmed by 5 bases and the J gene end by 5 bases; junction bases not matched to a gene: 3. CDR3 coding DNA: TGTGCCAGCAGTCTAGCGGGGGGGCGGGAGACCCAGTACTTC. Its translation is CASSLAGGRETQYF.

This clone was observed a few times. This chain joins TRBV11-1 and TRBJ2-2; TRBD1 matches 7 bases. CDR3 length equals 14 residues. Germline assignment: CDR1 SGHAT and CDR2 FQDESV (reference sequence). The V and J ends lost 5 bases and 5 bases, in that order; junction bases with no gene match: 5. The CDR3 DNA follows: TGTGCCAGCAGCATCGTACAGGGGACCGGGGAGCTGTTTTTT. Its translation is CASSIVQGTGELFF.

The chain employs TRBV5-4 and TRBJ2-3, with 7 bases that match TRBD2. The length of the CDR3 is 15 residues. Looked up from germline, CDR1 is SGHNT and CDR2 is YYREEE (reference sequence). With V trimmed by 2 bases and J by 3 bases, 6 bases remained unmatched. The CDR3 region has the DNA TGTGCCAGCAGCTTTTCGAGCGGGGTTACAGATACGCAGTATTTT. Translation: CASSFSSGVTDTQYF.